This T cell receptor (beta chain) was recovered during a study of blood T cell repertoires in COVID-19. Study context: Both acute and convalescent COVID-19 samples were obtained from the United States, Italy and Spain. The analysed material was cDNA or gDNA that came from T cells, B-cell-depleted T cells, or PBMCs.

In the original processing: Scientists estimated how many nucleated cells there were by amplifying reference gene primers. Data came from immunoSEQ multiplex PCR; TCRdb stores just in-frame clones and leaves some out. D and trimming were read from the DNA, whereas the V and J calls and clone size are those reported in that table. The sample holds fewer than 110,000 clones, over 80% seen once. CDR1 and CDR2 (germline): SNHLY, FYNNEI. This CDR3 comprises 14 residues. Trimming shortened V by 3 bases and J by 0 bases, and 9 bases separated the two germline ends. The chain combines TRBV2 with TRBJ2-7, with a tentative D call TRBD2 (6 bases). The receptor's source is a middle-aged man with active COVID-19. Sequencing input: peripheral blood. DNA for the CDR3: TGTGCCAGCAGTGAGGGAGGAACCTCCTACGAGCAGTACTTC. It specifies CASSEGGTSYEQYF.